These 26 T cell receptor beta chains were all obtained from the same sample, sequenced in a study of naive and memory T cell subsets. Both TRBC1 and TRBC2 were covered by a beta constant-region primer of two equimolar oligonucleotides. TCRdb analysed the UMI-ligation and nested PCR reads with MiXCR anew, one entry per CDR3 protein. The table includes around 40,000 distinct CDR3 sequences, 13% detected once. The source material was effector memory CD4+ T cells from blood. Subset reported: effector memory, CD45RA- CD27-. These receptors were collected from a human donor in good health.

This clonotype was counted many times. The chain uses TRBV30 and TRBJ2-3, with unresolved D. In germline, CDR1 is GTSNPN, CDR2 SVGIG (reference sequence). This CDR3 spans 13 amino acids. Trimming cost V 5 bases and J 5 bases, with 14 bases left between them. The CDR3 DNA follows: TGTGCCTGGGACTTCGCAAGAGGAGATACGCAGTATTTT. Translation gives CAWDFARGDTQYF.

CDR3 DNA sequence: TGTGCTAGTGGGCCTAGACAGGGGGCGAGGGCTTTCTTT. Translated: CASGPRQGARAFF. The chain carries TRBV12-5 and TRBJ1-1; 10 bases are shared with TRBD1. The trim removed 6 bases at V and 11 bases at J, leaving 9 bases unmatched. Germline V gives CDR1 LGHNT, CDR2 FRNRAP. The CDR3 is 13 residues long.

J is TRBJ2-3 and V is TRBV7-9, with a weak D call TRBD1 (6 bases). This CDR3 has 15 amino acids. The V gene lost 1 base and the J gene lost 2 bases, with 10 bases spanning the gap. In germline, CDR1 is SEHNR, CDR2 FQNEAQ (reference sequence). CDR3 protein: CASSLGDTNTDTQYF. CDR3 nucleotide sequence: TGTGCCAGCAGCTTAGGGGACACCAACACAGATACGCAGTATTTT.

This clonotype occurred many times. V gene TRBV7-9 combines with J gene TRBJ1-2, with a possible D match to TRBD1 (5 bases). The CDR3 is made up of 15 amino acids. V gave up 5 bases and J gave up 3 bases, with 16 bases separating them. Germline assignment: CDR1 SEHNR and CDR2 FQNEAQ (reference sequence). CDR3 loop: CASSPTQGRDYGYTF. DNA of the CDR3: TGTGCCAGCAGCCCCACTCAGGGACGGGACTATGGCTACACCTTC.

V usage is TRBV2 and J usage is TRBJ1-4; D unresolved. Germline-derived CDR1 and CDR2 are SNHLY and FYNNEI. The CDR3 contains 11 residues. The V gene lost 6 bases and the J gene lost 7 bases, with 6 bases spanning the gap. The CDR3 loop is CASRALEKLFF. The CDR3 nucleotides read TGTGCCAGCAGAGCCCTTGAAAAACTGTTTTTT.

This clonotype was found once. This chain joins TRBV10-3 and TRBJ1-1; D gene unclear. Germline V gene sequence: CDR1 ENHRY, CDR2 SYGVKD. The V end lost 6 bases, the J end lost 5 bases, and 13 bases lay between the germline ends. This CDR3 region has 13 residues. CDR3 residues: CAISGIWRTEAFF. The DNA for the CDR3 is TGTGCCATCAGCGGCATATGGAGGACTGAAGCTTTCTTT.

The V and J genes are TRBV7-7 and TRBJ2-5; D is uncertain. Trimming took 5 bases from V and 4 from J, leaving 14 bases between them. This CDR3 spans 14 amino acids. Germline values: CDR1 SSHAT, CDR2 FNYEAQ (reference sequence). As DNA, the CDR3 is TGTGCCAGCAGCCCACCTTCGGTCCCAGAGACCCAGTACTTC. Its protein product is CASSPPSVPETQYF.

This clonotype was seen many times. The chain couples TRBV28 to TRBJ1-2; D possibly corresponds to TRBD1 (5 bases). Germline V gene lookup returns CDR1 MDHEN and CDR2 SYDVKM. There are 12 residues in the CDR3. Between the trimmed V and J ends, which lost 10 bases and 3 bases, there was a span of 12 bases. CDR3 sequence (DNA): TGTGCCACCGCCCCCAGGGACTATGGCTACACCTTC. It specifies CATAPRDYGYTF.

The chain carries TRBV7-2 and TRBJ2-1; D not certain. Trimming removed 5 bases from V and 3 bases from J, with 17 bases in between. Germline V lookup: CDR1 SGHTA, CDR2 FQGNSA. The CDR3 covers 16 residues. Here the CDR3 reads CASSPGVPVIYNEQFF. CDR3 nucleotides: TGTGCCAGCAGCCCAGGTGTCCCCGTGATCTACAATGAGCAGTTCTTC. Variable domain in full (rest from reference TRBV7-2 and TRBJ2-1): GAGVSQSPSNKVTEKGKDVELRCDPISGHTALYWYRQSLGQGLEFLIYFQGNSAPDKSGLPSDRFSAERTGGSVSTLTIQRTQQEDSAVYLCASSPGVPVIYNEQFFGPGTRLTVL.

This clonotype was picked up a small number of times. CDR3 protein: CASSLGAGGSGNEQFF. The CDR3 DNA is TGTGCCAGCAGCCTGGGAGCCGGCGGCAGCGGGAATGAGCAGTTCTTC. The chain combines TRBV7-2 with TRBJ2-1; D is possibly TRBD2 (6 bases). The CDR3 length is 16 residues. The germline gives CDR1 SGHTA, CDR2 FQGNSA. Trimming shortened V by 5 bases and J by 7 bases, and 21 bases separated the two germline ends. Drawing the rest from reference TRBV7-2 and TRBJ2-1, the complete variable domain is GAGVSQSPSNKVTEKGKDVELRCDPISGHTALYWYRQSLGQGLEFLIYFQGNSAPDKSGLPSDRFSAERTGGSVSTLTIQRTQQEDSAVYLCASSLGAGGSGNEQFFGPGTRLTVL.

This clonotype has only a few counts. The rearrangement links TRBV6-1 to TRBJ2-5; TRBD1 agrees at 7 bases. J was trimmed by 1 base and V by 1 base; bases with no gene match: 9. The CDR3 has 17 residues. Germline lookup yields CDR1 MNHNS and CDR2 SASEGT. CDR3 residues: CASSEEGPRTGQETQYF. DNA of the CDR3: TGTGCCAGCAGTGAAGAGGGCCCTCGGACAGGCCAAGAGACCCAGTACTTC.

This clonotype was counted many times. The V call is TRBV12-3 or TRBV12-4, the J call TRBJ1-1, with no clear D. CDR3 size: 14 residues. V was clipped by 3 bases and J by 1 base, with 9 bases between them. CDR3: CASSLPLGNTEAFF. The CDR3 DNA reads as TGTGCCAGCAGTTTGCCGCTAGGGAACACTGAAGCTTTCTTT.

This clonotype was observed a few times. The chain is built from TRBV7-9 and TRBJ1-2; 9 nucleotides agree with TRBD1. CDR1 SEHNR and CDR2 FQNEAQ come from the germline V gene (reference sequence). This CDR3 region has 13 residues. With 5 bases clipped from V and 6 bases from J, the junction kept 4 bases outside the gene matches. CDR3 protein: CASSHGTGNGYTF. For the CDR3, the DNA is TGTGCCAGCAGCCATGGGACAGGGAATGGCTACACCTTC.

The chain combines TRBV30 with TRBJ2-2; 7 positions match TRBD1. The CDR3 spans 13 residues. Germline values: CDR1 GTSNPN, CDR2 SVGIG (reference sequence). V was pared by 8 bases and J by 4 bases, with 7 bases of the junction left unmatched. Here the CDR3 reads CAGAGTATGELFF. CDR3 coding DNA: TGTGCCGGGGCAGGGACAGCCACCGGGGAGCTGTTTTTT.

This clonotype showed up many times. The V and J genes are TRBV28 and TRBJ2-6; D is unresolved. Germline CDR1 and CDR2: MDHEN and SYDVKM. This CDR3 is built from 14 residues. V was pared by 7 bases and J by 0 bases, with 7 bases between. CDR3 residues: CASNLNSGANVLTF. DNA of the CDR3: TGTGCCAGCAATCTCAACTCTGGGGCCAACGTCCTGACTTTC.

This clonotype was counted only a few times. V and J are TRBV28 and TRBJ2-7, with D perhaps TRBD1 (6 bases). This CDR3 is built from 12 residues. V was shortened by 6 bases and J by 3 bases, with 9 bases between the two germline ends. Germline CDR1 and CDR2: MDHEN and SYDVKM. CDR3 amino acids: CASRQQGYEQYF. CDR3 nucleotides: TGTGCCAGCAGACAACAGGGCTACGAGCAGTACTTC.

This clonotype is medium-sized by share. J is TRBJ2-3 and V is TRBV9; D remains unclear. CDR3 size: 15 residues. Germline lookup yields CDR1 SGDLS and CDR2 YYNGEE. Trimming took off 0 bases at V and 1 base at J, with 9 bases between the two ends. The CDR3 is CASSVAASGTDTQYF. The CDR3 DNA follows: TGTGCCAGCAGCGTAGCCGCCTCGGGCACAGATACGCAGTATTTT.

This chain joins TRBV7-2 and TRBJ2-3; perhaps TRBD2 as D (5 bases). Trimming stripped 7 bases from V and 2 bases from J, with 10 bases between. The CDR3 spans 13 residues. Germline V gene lookup returns CDR1 SGHTA and CDR2 FQGNSA. The CDR3 spells CASTRGTTDTQYF. The CDR3 nucleotides read TGTGCCAGCACCCGGGGTACCACAGATACGCAGTATTTT.

By frequency in the sample, this clonotype is medium-sized. This chain joins TRBV5-1 and TRBJ2-2; D might be TRBD1 (5 bases). The CDR3 length is 13 residues. V shed 5 bases and J shed 5 bases, with 10 bases lying between them. The germline CDR1 and CDR2 sequences are SGHRS and YFSETQ. CDR3 in amino acids: CASRAGNTGELFF. CDR3 coding DNA: TGCGCCAGCAGGGCAGGGAATACCGGGGAGCTGTTTTTT. Combining the CDR3 with reference TRBV5-1 and TRBJ2-2 gives the whole variable domain KAGVTQTPRYLIKTRGQQVTLSCSPISGHRSVSWYQQTPGQGLQFLFEYFSETQRNKGNFPGRFSGRQFSNSRSEMNVSTLELGDSALYLCASRAGNTGELFFGEGSRLTVL.

This clonotype was seen ten or more times. J is TRBJ2-7 and V is TRBV21-1; the table's D call, TRBD1, has no DNA check behind it. TRBV21-1 is given as a pseudogene. This CDR3 is 15 amino acids long. CDR3 protein: CASSKVGGAEVEQYF. DNA for the CDR3: TGTGCCAGCAGCAAAGTTGGGGGGGCGGAGGTGGAGCAGTACTTC.

By sample fraction, this clonotype is medium-sized. DNA of the CDR3: TGTGCCAGCAGCTTAGCCGGGACAGGTATCAATCAGCCCCAGCATTTT. Amino acid sequence: CASSLAGTGINQPQHF. This chain uses TRBV7-2 with TRBJ1-5; 8 bases line up with TRBD1. The junction had 4 bases not matched to a gene; V was cut back by 0 bases and J by 3 bases. This CDR3 has 16 amino acids. Germline V gene data show CDR1 as SGHTA and CDR2 as FQGNSA. Combining the CDR3 with reference TRBV7-2 and TRBJ1-5 gives the whole variable domain GAGVSQSPSNKVTEKGKDVELRCDPISGHTALYWYRQSLGQGLEFLIYFQGNSAPDKSGLPSDRFSAERTGGSVSTLTIQRTQQEDSAVYLCASSLAGTGINQPQHFGDGTRLSIL.

At least ten counts were recorded for this clonotype. The rearrangement joins TRBV28 to TRBJ2-7; 7 nucleotides line up with TRBD2. The V segment lost 5 bases and the J segment 5 bases; nucleotides outside the gene matches: 21. The germline V gene encodes CDR1 MDHEN and CDR2 SYDVKM. This CDR3 contains 18 residues. The CDR3, as DNA: TGTGCCAGCAGTCAGCCGTTTGGAGGACTAGGGTACCGGGACGAGCAGTACTTC. Translated: CASSQPFGGLGYRDEQYF.

The chain recombines TRBV5-1 with TRBJ2-7; no clear D. V dropped 4 bases and J dropped 5 bases, with 13 bases sitting between them. The CDR3 is made up of 13 amino acids. Germline lookup yields CDR1 SGHRS and CDR2 YFSETQ. The chain's CDR3 is CASSDLAGNEQYF. Written as DNA, the CDR3 is TGCGCCAGCAGCGATTTAGCCGGTAACGAGCAGTACTTC. Complete variable domain (other parts from reference TRBV5-1 and TRBJ2-7): KAGVTQTPRYLIKTRGQQVTLSCSPISGHRSVSWYQQTPGQGLQFLFEYFSETQRNKGNFPGRFSGRQFSNSRSEMNVSTLELGDSALYLCASSDLAGNEQYFGPGTRLTVT.

This clonotype was detected only once. The chain has TRBV5-4 and TRBJ2-1, with 8 bases lining up with TRBD2. J lost 3 bases, V lost 0 bases, and 2 bases had no gene match. The CDR3 length is 15 residues. Germline CDR1 and CDR2: SGHNT and YYREEE (reference sequence). DNA for the CDR3: TGTGCCAGCAGCTTGGTCCTAGCGGGCTACAATGAGCAGTTCTTC. Amino acids: CASSLVLAGYNEQFF.

This clonotype was counted at least ten times. The rearrangement joins TRBV29-1 to TRBJ1-4, with TRBD1 identical over 8 bases. The V gene end was trimmed by 7 bases and the J gene end by 7 bases; junction bases not matched to a gene: 8. CDR3 length equals 13 residues. Germline assignment: CDR1 SQVTM and CDR2 ANQGSEA. CDR3 protein: CSANRGVGEKLFF. In DNA form, the CDR3 reads TGCAGCGCGAACAGGGGGGTCGGTGAAAAACTGTTTTTT.

The V and J genes are TRBV23-1 and TRBJ2-7, with 7 bases identical to TRBD1. TRBV23-1 is given ORF status, its function remaining uncertain. This CDR3 region has 16 residues. With V trimmed by 0 bases and J by 2 bases, 7 bases remained unmatched. CDR3 nucleotide sequence: TGCGCCAGCAGTCAATCCTGGGGACAGTACACCTACGAGCAGTACTTC. The encoded protein is CASSQSWGQYTYEQYF.